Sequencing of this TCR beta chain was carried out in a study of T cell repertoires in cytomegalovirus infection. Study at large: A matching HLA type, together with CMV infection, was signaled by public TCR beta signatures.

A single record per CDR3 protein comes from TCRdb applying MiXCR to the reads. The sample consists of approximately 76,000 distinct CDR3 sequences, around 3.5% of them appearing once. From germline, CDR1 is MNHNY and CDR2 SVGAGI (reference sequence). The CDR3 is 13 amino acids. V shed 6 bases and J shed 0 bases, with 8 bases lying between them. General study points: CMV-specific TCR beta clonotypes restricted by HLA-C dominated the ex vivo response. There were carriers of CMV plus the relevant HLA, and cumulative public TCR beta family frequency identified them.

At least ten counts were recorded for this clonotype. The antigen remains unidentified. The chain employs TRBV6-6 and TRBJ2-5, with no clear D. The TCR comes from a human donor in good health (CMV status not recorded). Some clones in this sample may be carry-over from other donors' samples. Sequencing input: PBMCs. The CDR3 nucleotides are TGTGCCAGCAGGGGCAGATACCAAGAGACCCAGTACTTC. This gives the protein CASRGRYQETQYF.